The 3 T cell receptor beta chains presented below share a single source sample, sequenced in a study of a mutant IDH1 vaccine in newly diagnosed glioma. Their cognate antigens are unknown. TCRdb's copy holds only in-frame clones and misses some; the assay was immunoSEQ multiplex PCR. The top ten hold 6.2% of the sample, which has tens of thousands of clones, about four fifths seen once. Regarding time point: week 23, last vaccination. A single vaccine dose contained 300 ug of mutant IDH1 20-mer peptide, and topical imiquimod was used with it. Source: PBMCs, taken from a glioma patient whose treatment included an IDH1 peptide vaccine. The receptors shown here come from a man aged 40-50 years with glioma.

This clone has just one count. CDR3 bases: TGTGCCAGCAGTATTAAGGCGGAAGGTGAGCAGTTCTTC. Translation gives CASSIKAEGEQFF. The V and J genes are TRBV27 and TRBJ2-1; D is ambiguous. This CDR3 comprises 13 residues. CDR1 MNHEY and CDR2 SMNVEV come from the germline V gene (reference sequence). V lost 5 bases to trimming and J lost 9 bases, with 14 bases between them.

V and J are TRBV30 and TRBJ1-5; the D is unclear. The V and J ends lost 0 bases and 6 bases respectively, with 15 bases between them. CDR3 length: 15 amino acids. Germline V lookup: CDR1 GTSNPN, CDR2 SVGIG (reference sequence). The CDR3 protein is CAWSVDGGRSQPQHF. Here the CDR3 DNA reads TGTGCCTGGAGTGTAGACGGAGGCCGCAGTCAGCCCCAGCATTTT. The full variable domain, completed using reference TRBV30 and TRBJ1-5, is SQTIHQWPATLVQPVGSPLSLECTVEGTSNPNLYWYRQAAGRGLQLLFYSVGIGQISSEVPQNLSASRPQDRQFILSSKKLLLSDSGFYLCAWSVDGGRSQPQHFGDGTRLSIL.

The rearrangement links TRBV7-9 to TRBJ2-7; tentative D call: TRBD2 (7 bases). Per germline, CDR1 SEHNR and CDR2 FQNEAQ (reference sequence). The V end lost 0 bases, the J end lost 2 bases, and 8 bases lay between the germline ends. The CDR3 has 14 amino acids. CDR3: CASSLAGGPYEQYF. Written as DNA, the CDR3 is TGTGCCAGCAGCTTAGCGGGGGGGCCCTACGAGCAGTACTTC.